Listed below are T cell receptor beta chains from one sample, sequenced in a study of control samples from healthy donors and cancer patients. The assay was immunoSEQ multiplex PCR, and TCRdb's table has in-frame clones only and misses some. The table lists about 160,000 clones, about 94% of them singletons. The sample was PBMCs. The receptor source for this set is a man in his sixties with colorectal cancer. Both conserved end residues are part of each CDR3. The order of the fields is J gene, CDR3 length, V gene, clone size, CDR3 protein. The size entry is marked missing in some rows and otherwise reads once, few, many or a size class.

>TRBJ1-5|14|TRBV6-2/TRBV6-3|once
CASSYYQTNQPQHF
>TRBJ1-2|11|TRBV24-1|.
CATSDLSGYTF
>TRBJ2-3|14|TRBV5-4|.
CASSFPPYTDTQYF
>TRBJ2-7|14|TRBV27|.
CASSLGLGGYEQYF
>TRBJ1-1|15|TRBV6-2/TRBV6-3|.
CASSSGQGMNTEAFF
>TRBJ2-7|13|TRBV2|few
CASREQGAYEQYF
>TRBJ2-1|16|TRBV7-2|.
CASSSWGPGSYNEQFF
>TRBJ1-5|13|TRBV29-1|.
CSVAASGRQPQHF
>TRBJ2-5|14|TRBV24-1|.
CATSDRTGEETQYF
>TRBJ2-5|14|TRBV21-1|.
CASTPGTSQETQYF
>TRBJ1-6|13|TRBV19|.
CASNGPGQGTLHF
>TRBJ1-5|13|TRBV2|.
CASSVDRGQPQHF
>TRBJ1-1|13|TRBV7-2|.
CASSFSVNTEAFF
>TRBJ1-2|13|TRBV6-5|.
CASSQGPVYGYTF
>TRBJ2-7|14|TRBV3-1/TRBV3-2|few
CASSHGGVGYEQYF
>TRBJ1-2|14|TRBV19|once
CASSTLRENYGYTF
>TRBJ2-7|15|TRBV19|.
CASRDPGQGRYEQYF
>TRBJ2-7|14|TRBV15|.
CATSRFGQGDEQYF
>TRBJ1-2|15|TRBV6-6|.
CASTATGGDNYGYTF
>TRBJ2-7|16|TRBV5-1|.
CASSPDPGVLTYEQYF
>TRBJ1-2|16|TRBV4-1|few
CASSPSPQGTNYGYTF
>TRBJ2-3|15|TRBV19|.
CASSIAGGPSDTQYF